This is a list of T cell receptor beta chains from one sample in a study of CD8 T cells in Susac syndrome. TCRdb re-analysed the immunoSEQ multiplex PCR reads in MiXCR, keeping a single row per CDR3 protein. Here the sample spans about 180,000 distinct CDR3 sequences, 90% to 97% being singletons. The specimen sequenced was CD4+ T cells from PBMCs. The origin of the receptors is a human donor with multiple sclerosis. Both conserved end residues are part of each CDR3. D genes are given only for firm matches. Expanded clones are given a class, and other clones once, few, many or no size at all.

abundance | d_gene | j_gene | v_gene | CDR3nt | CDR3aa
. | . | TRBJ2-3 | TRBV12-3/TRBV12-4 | TGTGCCAGCAGTTACCTGGGACCGTCTATAGGTACGCAGTATTTT | CASSYLGPSIGTQYF
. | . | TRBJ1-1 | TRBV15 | TGTGCCACCAGCAGAGATTGGGGCAGTAAGGGAGCTTTCTTT | CATSRDWGSKGAFF
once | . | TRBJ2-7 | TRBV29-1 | TGCAGCGTTGCCTACAGCTACGAGCAGTACTTC | CSVAYSYEQYF
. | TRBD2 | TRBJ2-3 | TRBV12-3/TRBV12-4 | TGTGCCAGCAGTTTCGAGCGGGGGAGCACAGATACGCAGTATTTT | CASSFERGSTDTQYF
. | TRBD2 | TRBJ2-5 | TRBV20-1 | TGCAGTGCTGAGGGACTAGCGGGGGGGCGAGAGACCCAGTACTTC | CSAEGLAGGRETQYF
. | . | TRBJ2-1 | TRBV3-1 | TGTGCCAGCAGGCTAGCAGGGAGCTCCTACAATGAGCAGTTCTTC | CASRLAGSSYNEQFF
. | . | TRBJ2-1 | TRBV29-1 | TGCAGCGTTGGAGGGGGGGGCGATAGCTCCTACAATGAGCAGTTCTTC | CSVGGGGDSSYNEQFF
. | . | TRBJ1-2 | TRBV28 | TGTGCCACCTTGCTACAGGTTATATACACCTTC | CATLLQVIYTF
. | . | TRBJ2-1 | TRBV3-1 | TGTGCCAGCAGCCAAGGCGGCCACTATTCCAATGAGCAGTTCTTC | CASSQGGHYSNEQFF
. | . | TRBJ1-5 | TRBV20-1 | TGCAGTGCTACGTACAGGGATAGCAATCAGCCCCAGCATTTT | CSATYRDSNQPQHF
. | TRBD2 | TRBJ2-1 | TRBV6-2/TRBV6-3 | TGTGCCAGCATCCTAGCGGGCCGCTCCTACAATGAGCAGTTCTTC | CASILAGRSYNEQFF
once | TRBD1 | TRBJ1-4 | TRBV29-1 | TGCAGCGTTGAGACAGGGGTCGATGAAAAACTGTTTTTT | CSVETGVDEKLFF
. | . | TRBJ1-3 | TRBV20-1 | TGCAGTGCTAGAGATTTCAGCGTCGCCGGAAACACCATATATTTT | CSARDFSVAGNTIYF
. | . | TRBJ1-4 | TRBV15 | TGTGCCACCACCGGGGGGCGGGAAAAACTGTTTTTT | CATTGGREKLFF
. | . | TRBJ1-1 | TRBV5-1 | TGCGCCAGCAGCTCCTACAGGAACACTGAAGCTTTCTTT | CASSSYRNTEAFF
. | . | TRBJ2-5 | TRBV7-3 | TGTGCCAGCAGCCGCTCCGCCTTGGAGACCCAGTACTTC | CASSRSALETQYF
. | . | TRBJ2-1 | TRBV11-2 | TGTGCCAGCAGCTTGGGACGCCACAATGAGCAGTTCTTC | CASSLGRHNEQFF
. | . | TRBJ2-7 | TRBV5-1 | TGCGCCAGCAGCTTGGAGGCTAGCGTCTACGAGCAGTACTTC | CASSLEASVYEQYF
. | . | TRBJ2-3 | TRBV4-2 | TGTGCCAGCAGCCAAGACCCCCCAGGGGATAGCACAGATACGCAGTATTTT | CASSQDPPGDSTDTQYF
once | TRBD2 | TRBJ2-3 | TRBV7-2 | TGTGCCAGCAGCGTTAGCGGGGGAAGGGGGGCAGATACGCAGTATTTT | CASSVSGGRGADTQYF
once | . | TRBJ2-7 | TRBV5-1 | TGCGCCAGCAGCTTACGGGGAAGAAACTACGAGCAGTACTTC | CASSLRGRNYEQYF
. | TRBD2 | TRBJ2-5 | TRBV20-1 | TGCAGTGCTAGTGGGCCTAGCGGGGGGGGAGAGACCCAGTACTTC | CSASGPSGGGETQYF
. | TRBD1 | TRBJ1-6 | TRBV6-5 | TGTGCCAGCAGTTACAAGCCGGGACAGGGCTCCTATAATTCACCCCTCCACTTT | CASSYKPGQGSYNSPLHF
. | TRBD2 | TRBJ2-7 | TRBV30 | TGTGCCTGGAGCCAGCGGGAGTACGAGCAGTACTTC | CAWSQREYEQYF
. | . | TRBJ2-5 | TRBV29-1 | TGCAGCGTCATACGGACATTTGGAGAGACCCAGTACTTC | CSVIRTFGETQYF
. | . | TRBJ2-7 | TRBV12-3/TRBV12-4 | TGTGCCAGCAGGGGTACGCGAGACGAGCAGTACTTC | CASRGTRDEQYF
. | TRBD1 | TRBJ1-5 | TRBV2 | TGTGCCAGCAGCCCCGGGACAGGGGGCGTCCAGCCCCAGCATTTT | CASSPGTGGVQPQHF
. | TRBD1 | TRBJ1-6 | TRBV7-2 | TGTGCCAGCAGCGCCGGGACAGGGGCCTATAATTCACCCCTCCACTTT | CASSAGTGAYNSPLHF
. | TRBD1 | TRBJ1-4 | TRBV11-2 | TGTGCCAGCAGCTCCCCGGGACAGGGAACGAAAAAACTGTTTTTT | CASSSPGQGTKKLFF
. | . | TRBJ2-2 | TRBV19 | TGTGCCTCCGGTCAGCTTAGCACCGGGGAGCTGTTTTTT | CASGQLSTGELFF
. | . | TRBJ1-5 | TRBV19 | TGTGCCAGTATCGGGGGTCCGGGGCCCCAGCATTTT | CASIGGPGPQHF
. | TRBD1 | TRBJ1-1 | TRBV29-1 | TGCAGCGGATTGACAGGGACGAACACTGAAGCTTTCTTT | CSGLTGTNTEAFF
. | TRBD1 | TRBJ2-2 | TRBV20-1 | TGCAGTGCTAGAGGAGGGACAGCGAACACCGGGGAGCTGTTTTTT | CSARGGTANTGELFF
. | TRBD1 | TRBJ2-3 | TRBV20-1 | TGCAGTGCTAGAGATTTACGACCGGACAGGGGCGCAGATACGCAGTATTTT | CSARDLRPDRGADTQYF
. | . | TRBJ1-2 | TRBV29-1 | TGCAGCGTTCCCCTCGGGCAGGGGAGCTATGGCTACACCTTC | CSVPLGQGSYGYTF
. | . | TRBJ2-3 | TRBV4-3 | TGCGCCAGCAGCCTGCGAGGGGGAATAAATACGCAGTATTTT | CASSLRGGINTQYF
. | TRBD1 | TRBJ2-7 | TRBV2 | TGTGCCAGCCGGGACAGAACCTACGAGCAGTACTTC | CASRDRTYEQYF
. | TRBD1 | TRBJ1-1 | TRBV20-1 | TGCAGTGCCGGCAGCGACTACAGGGGGAACACTGAAGCTTTCTTT | CSAGSDYRGNTEAFF
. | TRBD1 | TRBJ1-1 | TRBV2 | TGTGCCAGCAGGAGGGACAGGGAGGCCACTGAAGCTTTCTTT | CASRRDREATEAFF
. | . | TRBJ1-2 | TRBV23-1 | TGCGCCAGCAGTCATCAGGGCGGCCGCTATGGCTACACCTTC | CASSHQGGRYGYTF
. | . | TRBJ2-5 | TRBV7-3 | TGTGCCAGCAGCTTAGGGGGCAGTCAAAGGGAGACCCAGTACTTC | CASSLGGSQRETQYF
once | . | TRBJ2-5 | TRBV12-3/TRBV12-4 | TGTGCCAGCAGTTTACTTGGGGGCAGAGTCAAGACCCAGTACTTC | CASSLLGGRVKTQYF
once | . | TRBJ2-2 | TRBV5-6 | TGTGCCAGCAGCCCCAGTAGCCGCAGGGACACCGGGGAGCTGTTTTTT | CASSPSSRRDTGELFF
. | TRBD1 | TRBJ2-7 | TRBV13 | TGTGCCAGCAGCTACGGGGTGGGGACAGGGGGCCGGGAGCAGTACTTC | CASSYGVGTGGREQYF
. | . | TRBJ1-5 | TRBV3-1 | TGTGCCAGCAGCCAAGGGCGGAGCAATCAGCCCCAGCATTTT | CASSQGRSNQPQHF
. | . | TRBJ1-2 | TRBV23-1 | TGCGCCAGCAGTCAATCGCCTAACAGGAACCACTATGGCTACACCTTC | CASSQSPNRNHYGYTF
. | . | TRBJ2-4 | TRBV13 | TGTGCCAGCAGCCTGGGACTCTCGCCTGGGGACATTCAGTACTTC | CASSLGLSPGDIQYF
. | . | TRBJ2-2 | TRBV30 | TGTGCCTGGAATGTAGGAACCGGGGAGCTGTTTTTT | CAWNVGTGELFF
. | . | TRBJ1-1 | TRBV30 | TGTGCCTGGCAGGGCGTACGGACTGAAGCTTTCTTT | CAWQGVRTEAFF
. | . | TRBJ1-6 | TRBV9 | TGTGCCAGCAGCGTACTCAGTGACAGGTCCTCACCCCTCCACTTT | CASSVLSDRSSPLHF